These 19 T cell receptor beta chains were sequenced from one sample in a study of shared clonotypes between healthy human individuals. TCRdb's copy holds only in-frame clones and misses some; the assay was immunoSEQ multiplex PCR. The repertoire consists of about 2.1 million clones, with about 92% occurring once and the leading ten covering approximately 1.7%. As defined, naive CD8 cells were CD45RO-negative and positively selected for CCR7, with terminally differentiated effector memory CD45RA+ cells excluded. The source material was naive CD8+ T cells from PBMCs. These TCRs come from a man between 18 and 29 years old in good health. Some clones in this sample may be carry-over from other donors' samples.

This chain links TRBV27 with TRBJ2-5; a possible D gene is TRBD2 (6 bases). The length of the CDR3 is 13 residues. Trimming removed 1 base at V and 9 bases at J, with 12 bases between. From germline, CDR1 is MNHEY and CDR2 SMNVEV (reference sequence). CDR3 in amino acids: CASSLYGGSAQYF. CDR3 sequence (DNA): TGTGCCAGCAGTTTATATGGGGGGTCGGCCCAGTACTTC.

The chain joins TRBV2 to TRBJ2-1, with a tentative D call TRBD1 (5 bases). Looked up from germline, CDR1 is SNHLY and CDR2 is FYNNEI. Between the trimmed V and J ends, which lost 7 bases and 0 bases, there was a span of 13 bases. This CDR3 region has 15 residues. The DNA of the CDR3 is TGTGCCAGCATCCCCGACAGTAGCTCCTACAATGAGCAGTTCTTC. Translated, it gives CASIPDSSSYNEQFF.

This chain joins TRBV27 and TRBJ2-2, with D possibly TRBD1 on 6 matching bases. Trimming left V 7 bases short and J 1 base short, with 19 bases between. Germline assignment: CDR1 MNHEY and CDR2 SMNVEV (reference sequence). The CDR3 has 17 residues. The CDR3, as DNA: TGTGCCAGCACCCTTTTGTGGGAAGGGGGGAACACCGGGGAGCTGTTTTTT. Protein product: CASTLLWEGGNTGELFF.

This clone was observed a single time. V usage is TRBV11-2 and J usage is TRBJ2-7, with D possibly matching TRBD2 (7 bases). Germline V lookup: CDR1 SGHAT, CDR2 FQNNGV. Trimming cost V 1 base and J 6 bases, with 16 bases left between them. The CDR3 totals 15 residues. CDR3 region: CASSLGSGGLREQYF. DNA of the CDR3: TGTGCCAGCAGCTTAGGTTCCGGGGGGCTCCGCGAGCAGTACTTC. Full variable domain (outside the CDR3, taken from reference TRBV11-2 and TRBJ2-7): EAGVAQSPRYKIIEKRQSVAFWCNPISGHATLYWYQQILGQGPKLLIQFQNNGVVDDSQLPKDRFSAERLKGVDSTLKIQPAKLEDSAVYLCASSLGSGGLREQYFGPGTRLTVT.

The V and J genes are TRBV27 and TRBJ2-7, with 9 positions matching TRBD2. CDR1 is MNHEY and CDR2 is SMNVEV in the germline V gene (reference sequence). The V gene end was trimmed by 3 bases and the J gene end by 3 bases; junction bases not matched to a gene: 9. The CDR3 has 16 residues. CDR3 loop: CASSLGSGRLGYEQYF. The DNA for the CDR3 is TGTGCCAGCAGTTTGGGGAGCGGGAGGTTAGGCTACGAGCAGTACTTC.

The chain's CDR3 is CATRKGDRTNRGEQYF. CDR3 nucleotides: TGCGCCACCAGGAAAGGGGACAGGACAAATCGGGGGGAGCAGTACTTC. This sequence joins TRBV10-2 and TRBJ2-7; 8 nucleotides line up with TRBD1. The CDR3 is 16 amino acids. J was trimmed by 7 bases and V by 10 bases; bases with no gene match: 21. CDR1 WSHSY and CDR2 SAAADI come from the germline V gene.

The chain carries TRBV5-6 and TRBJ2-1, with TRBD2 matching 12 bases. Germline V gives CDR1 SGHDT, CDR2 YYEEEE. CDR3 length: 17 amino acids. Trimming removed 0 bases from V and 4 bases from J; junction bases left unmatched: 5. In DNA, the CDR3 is TGTGCCAGCAGCTTGGTCGCTAGCGGGAGGGTATACAATGAGCAGTTCTTC. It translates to CASSLVASGRVYNEQFF.

The CDR3 loop reads CASRISLSQGRTEKLFF. CDR3 nucleotides: TGTGCCAGCAGGATAAGCCTTTCACAGGGGAGAACTGAAAAACTGTTTTTT. This chain joins TRBV2 and TRBJ1-4; 7 bases match TRBD1. Trimming took 6 bases from V and 7 from J; bases not matched to a gene: 17. This CDR3 region has 17 residues. Germline CDR1 is SNHLY and CDR2 is FYNNEI.

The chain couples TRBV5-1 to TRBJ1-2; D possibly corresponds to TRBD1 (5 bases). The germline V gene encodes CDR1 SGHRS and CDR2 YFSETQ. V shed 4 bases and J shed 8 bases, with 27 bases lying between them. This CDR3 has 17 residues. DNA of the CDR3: TGCGCCAGCAGCCCTACGCTTGGGCCCGTGAGGGGCGAAGGCTACACCTTC. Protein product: CASSPTLGPVRGEGYTF.

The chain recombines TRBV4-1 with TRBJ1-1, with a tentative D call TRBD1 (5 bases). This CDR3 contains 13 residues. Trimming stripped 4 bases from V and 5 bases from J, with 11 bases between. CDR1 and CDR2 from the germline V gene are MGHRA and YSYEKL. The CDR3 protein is CASSPRGATEAFF. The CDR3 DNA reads TGCGCCAGCAGCCCCCGCGGGGCGACTGAAGCTTTCTTT.

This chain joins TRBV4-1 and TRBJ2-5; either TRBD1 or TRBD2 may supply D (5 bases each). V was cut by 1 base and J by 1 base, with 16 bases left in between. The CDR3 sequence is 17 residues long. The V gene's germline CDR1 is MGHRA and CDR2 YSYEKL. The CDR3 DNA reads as TGCGCCAGCAGCCAAGTCAACCATGTCGGGGCCCAAGAGACCCAGTACTTC. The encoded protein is CASSQVNHVGAQETQYF.

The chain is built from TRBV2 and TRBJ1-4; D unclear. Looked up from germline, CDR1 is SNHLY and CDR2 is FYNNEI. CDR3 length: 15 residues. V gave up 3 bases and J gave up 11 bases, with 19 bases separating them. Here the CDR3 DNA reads TGTGCCAGCAGTGAGCTATTCCACCCGGGGTGGAAACTGTTTTTT. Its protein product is CASSELFHPGWKLFF.

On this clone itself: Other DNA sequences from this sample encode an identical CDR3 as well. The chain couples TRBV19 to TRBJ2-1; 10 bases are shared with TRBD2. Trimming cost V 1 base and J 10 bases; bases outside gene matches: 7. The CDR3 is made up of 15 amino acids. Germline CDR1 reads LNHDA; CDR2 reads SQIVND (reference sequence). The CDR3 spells CASSIGAGGPGEQFF. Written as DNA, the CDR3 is TGTGCCAGTAGTATAGGAGCGGGAGGGCCGGGGGAGCAGTTCTTC.

CDR3 protein: CASSPGLGANEQFF. The CDR3 DNA reads as TGTGCCAGCAGTCCGGGACTAGGTGCGAATGAGCAGTTCTTC. The V gene is TRBV27, the J gene TRBJ2-1; 8 nucleotides agree with TRBD2. Looked up from germline, CDR1 is MNHEY and CDR2 is SMNVEV (reference sequence). The CDR3 is made up of 14 amino acids. V was pared by 5 bases and J by 7 bases, with 7 bases of the junction left unmatched.

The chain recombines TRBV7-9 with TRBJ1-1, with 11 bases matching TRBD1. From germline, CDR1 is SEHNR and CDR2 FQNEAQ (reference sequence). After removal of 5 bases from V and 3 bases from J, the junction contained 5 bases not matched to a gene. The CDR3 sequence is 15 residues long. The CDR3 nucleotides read TGTGCCAGCAGCCGGGACAGGGGGACGGACACTGAAGCTTTCTTT. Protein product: CASSRDRGTDTEAFF.

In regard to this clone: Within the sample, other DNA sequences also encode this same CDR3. CDR3: CASSIDRSSYEQYF. CDR3 DNA: TGTGCCAGCAGCATTGACAGGAGCTCCTACGAGCAGTACTTC. The chain recombines TRBV5-4 with TRBJ2-7, with D tentatively TRBD1 (6 bases). This CDR3 comprises 14 residues. The germline V and J ends were trimmed by 4 bases and 0 bases, with 11 bases remaining between them. The germline CDR1 and CDR2 sequences are SGHNT and YYREEE (reference sequence).

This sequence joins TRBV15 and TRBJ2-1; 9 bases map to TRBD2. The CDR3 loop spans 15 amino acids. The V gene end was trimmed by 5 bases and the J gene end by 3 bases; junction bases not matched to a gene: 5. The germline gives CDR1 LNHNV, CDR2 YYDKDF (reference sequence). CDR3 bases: TGTGCCACCAGCTTCAGACTAGCGGACTACAATGAGCAGTTCTTC. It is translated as CATSFRLADYNEQFF.

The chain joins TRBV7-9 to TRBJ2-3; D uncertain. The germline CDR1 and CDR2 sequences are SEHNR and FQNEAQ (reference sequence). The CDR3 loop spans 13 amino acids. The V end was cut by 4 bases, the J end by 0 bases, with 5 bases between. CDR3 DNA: TGTGCCAGCAGCTCCCTTAGCACAGATACGCAGTATTTT. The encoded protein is CASSSLSTDTQYF.

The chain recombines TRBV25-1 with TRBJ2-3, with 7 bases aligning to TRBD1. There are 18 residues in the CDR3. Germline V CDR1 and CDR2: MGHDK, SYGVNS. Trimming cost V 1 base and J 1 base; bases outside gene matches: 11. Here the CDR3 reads CASSEWTRDRVRTDTQYF. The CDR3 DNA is TGTGCCAGCAGTGAATGGACGAGAGACAGGGTCCGCACAGATACGCAGTATTTT.